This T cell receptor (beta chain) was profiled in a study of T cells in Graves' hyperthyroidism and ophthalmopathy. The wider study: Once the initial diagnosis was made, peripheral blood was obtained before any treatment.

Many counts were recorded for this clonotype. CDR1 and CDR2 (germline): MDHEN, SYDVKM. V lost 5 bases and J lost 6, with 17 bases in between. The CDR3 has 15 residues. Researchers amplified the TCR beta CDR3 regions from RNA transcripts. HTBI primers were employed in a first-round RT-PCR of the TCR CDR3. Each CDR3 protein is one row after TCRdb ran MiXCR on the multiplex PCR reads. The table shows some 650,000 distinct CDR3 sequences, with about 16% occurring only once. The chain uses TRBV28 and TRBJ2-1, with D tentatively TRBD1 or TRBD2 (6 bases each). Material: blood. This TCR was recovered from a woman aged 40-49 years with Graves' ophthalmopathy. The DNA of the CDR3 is TGTGCCAGCAGTCCCCATGGGGGGCGAGTCAATGAGCAGTTCTTC. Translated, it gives CASSPHGGRVNEQFF.